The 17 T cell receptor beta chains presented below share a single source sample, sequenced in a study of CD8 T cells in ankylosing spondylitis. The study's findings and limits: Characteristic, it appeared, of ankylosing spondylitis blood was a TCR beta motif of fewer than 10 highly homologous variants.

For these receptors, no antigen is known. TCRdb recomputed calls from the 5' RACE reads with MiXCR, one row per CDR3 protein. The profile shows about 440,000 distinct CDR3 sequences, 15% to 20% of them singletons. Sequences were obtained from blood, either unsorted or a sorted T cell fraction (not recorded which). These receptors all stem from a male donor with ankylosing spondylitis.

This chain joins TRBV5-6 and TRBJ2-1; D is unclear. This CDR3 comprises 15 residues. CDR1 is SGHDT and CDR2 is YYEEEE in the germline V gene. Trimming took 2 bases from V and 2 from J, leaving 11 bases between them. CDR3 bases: TGTGCCAGCAGCTTAAAGTTTAGGGCCTACAATGAGCAGTTCTTC. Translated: CASSLKFRAYNEQFF.

In DNA, the CDR3 is TGCAGTGCTCACAATCAGGGCAATCAGCCCCAGCATTTT. Protein product: CSAHNQGNQPQHF. The chain uses TRBV20-1 and TRBJ1-5; D gene uncertain. The germline gives CDR1 DFQATT, CDR2 SNEGSKA (reference sequence). V was trimmed by 5 bases and J by 2 bases, leaving 10 bases between them. CDR3 size: 13 residues.

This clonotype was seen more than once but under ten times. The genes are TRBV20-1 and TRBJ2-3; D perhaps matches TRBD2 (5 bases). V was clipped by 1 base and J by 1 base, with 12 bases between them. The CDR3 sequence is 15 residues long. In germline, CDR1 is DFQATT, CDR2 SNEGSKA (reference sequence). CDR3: CSARALGWGTDTQYF. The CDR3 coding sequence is TGCAGTGCTAGAGCACTAGGTTGGGGCACAGATACGCAGTATTTT.

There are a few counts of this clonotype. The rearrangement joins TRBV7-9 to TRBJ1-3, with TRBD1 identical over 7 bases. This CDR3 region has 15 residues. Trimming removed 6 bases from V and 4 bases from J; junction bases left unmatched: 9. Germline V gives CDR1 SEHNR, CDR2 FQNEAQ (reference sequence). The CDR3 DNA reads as TGTGCCAGCAGGTCCAGGGGGGCAGAAGGAAACACCATATATTTT. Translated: CASRSRGAEGNTIYF.

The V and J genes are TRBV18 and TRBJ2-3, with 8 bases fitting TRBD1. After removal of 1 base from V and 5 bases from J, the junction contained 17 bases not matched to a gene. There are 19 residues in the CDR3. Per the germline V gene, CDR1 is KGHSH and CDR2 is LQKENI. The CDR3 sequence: CASSPQTKKLTGAGDTQYF. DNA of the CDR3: TGTGCCAGCTCACCACAGACAAAGAAATTGACAGGGGCCGGAGATACGCAGTATTTT. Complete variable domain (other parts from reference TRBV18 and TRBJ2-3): NAGVMQNPRHLVRRRGQEARLRCSPMKGHSHVYWYRQLPEEGLKFMVYLQKENIIDESGMPKERFSAEFPKEGPSILRIQQVVRGDSAAYFCASSPQTKKLTGAGDTQYFGPGTRLTVL.

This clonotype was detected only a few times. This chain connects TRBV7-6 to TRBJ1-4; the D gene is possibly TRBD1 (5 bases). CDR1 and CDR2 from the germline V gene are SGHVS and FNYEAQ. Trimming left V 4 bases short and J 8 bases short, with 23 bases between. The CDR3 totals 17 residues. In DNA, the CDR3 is TGTGCCAGCAGCTCCCTTGACAGAGTCTATTCTCGGGAAAAACTGTTTTTT. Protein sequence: CASSSLDRVYSREKLFF.

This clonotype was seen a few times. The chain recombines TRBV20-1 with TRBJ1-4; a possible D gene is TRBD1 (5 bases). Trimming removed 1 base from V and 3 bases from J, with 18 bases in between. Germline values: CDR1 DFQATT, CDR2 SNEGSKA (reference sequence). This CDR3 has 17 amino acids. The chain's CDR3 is CSARGHLGGDANEKLFF. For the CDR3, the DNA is TGCAGTGCTAGAGGGCACCTCGGGGGGGATGCTAATGAAAAACTGTTTTTT.

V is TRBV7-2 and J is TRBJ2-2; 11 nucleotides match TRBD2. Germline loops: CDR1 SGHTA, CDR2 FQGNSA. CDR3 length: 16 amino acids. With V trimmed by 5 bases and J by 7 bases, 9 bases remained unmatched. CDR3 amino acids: CASSPLAGGVGGELFF. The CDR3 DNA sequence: TGTGCCAGCAGCCCTTTAGCGGGGGGGGTCGGCGGGGAGCTGTTTTTT.

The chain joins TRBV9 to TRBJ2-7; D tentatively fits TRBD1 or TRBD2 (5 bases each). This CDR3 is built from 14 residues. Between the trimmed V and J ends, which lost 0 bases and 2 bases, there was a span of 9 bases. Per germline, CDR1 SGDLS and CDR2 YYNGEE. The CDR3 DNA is TGTGCCAGCAGCGTAGCTACGGGGCCCTACGAGCAGTACTTC. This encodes CASSVATGPYEQYF. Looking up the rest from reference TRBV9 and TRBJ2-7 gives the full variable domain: DSGVTQTPKHLITATGQRVTLRCSPRSGDLSVYWYQQSLDQGLQFLIQYYNGEERAKGNILERFSAQQFPDLHSELNLSSLELGDSALYFCASSVATGPYEQYFGPGTRLTVT.

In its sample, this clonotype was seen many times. The CDR3 nucleotides are TGTGCCAGCAGCTTAGGAAGGACTAGTGACACCGGGGAGCTGTTTTTT. It translates to CASSLGRTSDTGELFF. The chain is built from TRBV7-9 and TRBJ2-2; TRBD2 matches 7 bases. V dropped 1 base and J dropped 3; count of bases not matched to a gene: 5. The CDR3 runs 16 residues. In germline, CDR1 is SEHNR, CDR2 FQNEAQ (reference sequence).

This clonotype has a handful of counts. The CDR3 protein is CASSWTVSRFTEAFF. CDR3 sequence (DNA): TGTGCCAGCTCGTGGACTGTTTCCCGGTTTACTGAAGCTTTCTTT. The chain has TRBV18 and TRBJ1-1, with D unclear. Germline CDR1 and CDR2: KGHSH and LQKENI. This CDR3 region has 15 residues. V was cut by 6 bases and J by 5 bases, with 19 bases left in between.

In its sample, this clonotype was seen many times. CDR3 DNA: TGTGCCAGCAGCCAAGATCGGCAGGCCCCCACAGATACGCAGTATTTT. It specifies CASSQDRQAPTDTQYF. The rearrangement links TRBV4-2 to TRBJ2-3, with D uncertain. This CDR3 comprises 16 residues. The germline V gene has CDR1 LGHNA and CDR2 YNFKEQ. With 0 bases removed from V and 2 bases from J, the gap between germline ends came to 12 bases.

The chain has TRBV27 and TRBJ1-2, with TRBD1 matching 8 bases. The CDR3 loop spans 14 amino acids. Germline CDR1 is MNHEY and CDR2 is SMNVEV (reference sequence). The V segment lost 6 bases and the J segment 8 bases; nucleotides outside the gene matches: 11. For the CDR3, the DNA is TGTGCCAGCAGCAGGACAGGGACGAACGAAGGCTACACCTTC. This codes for CASSRTGTNEGYTF.

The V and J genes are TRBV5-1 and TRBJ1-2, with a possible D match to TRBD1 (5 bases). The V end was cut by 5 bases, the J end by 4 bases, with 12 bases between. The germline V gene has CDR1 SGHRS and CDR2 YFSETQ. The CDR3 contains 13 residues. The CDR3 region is CASRHRDGYGYTF. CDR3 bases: TGCGCCAGCAGACACCGGGACGGCTATGGCTACACCTTC.

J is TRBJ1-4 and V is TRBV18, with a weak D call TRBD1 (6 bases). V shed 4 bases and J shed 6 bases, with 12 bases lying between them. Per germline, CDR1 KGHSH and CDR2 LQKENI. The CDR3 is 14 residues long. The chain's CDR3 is CASSLGAPHEKLFF. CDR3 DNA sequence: TGTGCCAGCTCACTGGGGGCTCCCCATGAAAAACTGTTTTTT.

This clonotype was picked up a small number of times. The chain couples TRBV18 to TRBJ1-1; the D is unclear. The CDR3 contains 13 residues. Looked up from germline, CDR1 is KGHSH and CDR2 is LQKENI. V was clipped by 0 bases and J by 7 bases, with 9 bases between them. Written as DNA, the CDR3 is TGTGCCAGCTCACCACCGAGCCGTATTGAAGCTTTCTTT. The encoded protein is CASSPPSRIEAFF.

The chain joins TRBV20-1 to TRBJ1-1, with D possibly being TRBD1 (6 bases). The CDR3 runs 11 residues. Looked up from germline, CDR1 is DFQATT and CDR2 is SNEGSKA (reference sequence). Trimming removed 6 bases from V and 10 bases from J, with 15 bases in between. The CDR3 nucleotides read TGCAGTGCCAAAACAGGGAGGGTAGCTTTCTTT. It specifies CSAKTGRVAFF.